This T cell receptor beta chain was profiled in a study of blood T cells in healthy people across ages. Every donor contributed roughly 10 milliliters of peripheral blood by blood draw. A second roughly 6 to 12 cycle PCR used barcoded and J-beta primers. TCRdb analysed the 5' RACE reads with MiXCR anew, one entry per CDR3 protein. Among about 560,000 distinct CDR3 sequences, around a quarter were seen once, and the ten largest hold approximately 3.5%. This clonotype was observed a few times. These data were also filed under a second study, of T cells of mothers and their children. That source notes: The TCR beta CDR3 read count exceeded 9.5 million for each mother and was around 3.1 million for each child.

The TCR originated in a boy aged 2 to 9 in good health. The specimen was blood.

Written as DNA, the CDR3 is TGTGCCAGCAGTCCGGACAGGGGACGGGGCTACACCTTC. As protein: CASSPDRGRGYTF. The V gene is TRBV6-4, the J gene TRBJ1-2; 9 bases map to TRBD1. V dropped 5 bases and J dropped 8; count of bases not matched to a gene: 6. Germline assignment: CDR1 MRHNA and CDR2 SNTAGT. The CDR3 is 13 amino acids.